This entry is about one T cell receptor beta chain. The CDR3 loop spans 13 amino acids. The junction had 7 bases not matched to a gene; V was cut back by 6 bases and J by 11 bases. Measured with immunoSEQ multiplex PCR; TCRdb has only the in-frame clones, and not every one. The sample lists more than 85,000 clones, 70% to 85% occurring once. The data originate from a study of control samples from healthy donors and cancer patients. V and J are TRBV12-3 or TRBV12-4 and TRBJ2-1, with 10 nucleotides matching TRBD2. The sequence derives from a man in his 70s with lung cancer. Sequences were obtained from PBMCs. The CDR3 nucleotides are TGTGCCAGCAGAGGTACTAGCGGGGCTAAGCAGTTCTTC. As protein: CASRGTSGAKQFF.